A selection of T cell receptor beta chains follows, all from one sample in a study of regulatory T cells in long-lasting Graves disease. Each CDR3 protein gets one entry after TCRdb re-called the multiplex PCR reads with MiXCR. The sample has around 240,000 distinct CDR3 sequences, under 20% seen once. The data were also submitted as part of a second study, on T cells in Graves' hyperthyroidism and ophthalmopathy.

The sequenced sample was peripheral blood mononuclear cells (PBMCs), obtained at new diagnosis, from a patient treated with antithyroid drugs. Receptors were obtained from a woman under 40 with Graves disease. Both conserved end residues are part of each CDR3. A D gene is named only where the DNA matches it firmly. Size is omitted from some rows. Given values are once, few, many or a class for expanded clones.

D gene,clone size,V gene,J gene,CDR3 DNA,CDR3 protein
TRBD2,NA,TRBV5-1,TRBJ2-4,TGCGCCAGCAGCTTGGCTAGCGGGGCCAAAAACATTCAGTACTTC,CASSLASGAKNIQYF
NA,many,TRBV12-3/TRBV12-4,TRBJ2-7,TGTGCCAGCAGGAATTACAATCGGGACTACGAGCAGTACTTC,CASRNYNRDYEQYF
TRBD1,many,TRBV6-1,TRBJ1-2,TGTGCCAGCAGTCTGGGACAGGGGGCCTATGGCTACACCTTC,CASSLGQGAYGYTF
TRBD2,NA,TRBV28,TRBJ2-2,TGTGCCAGCAGTTCGAAAAAACTAGCGGGAGTAGCCGGGGAGCTGTTTTTT,CASSSKKLAGVAGELFF
TRBD2,many,TRBV3-1,TRBJ2-3,TGTGCCAGCAGCCTCGCTAGCGGGGGGATAGATACGCAGTATTTT,CASSLASGGIDTQYF
TRBD1,NA,TRBV2,TRBJ1-1,TGTGCCAGCAGTGAAAGGGACAGGGGATGGGCTGAAGCTTTCTTT,CASSERDRGWAEAFF
NA,many,TRBV3-1,TRBJ2-7,TGTGCCAGCAGCCAAGATTGGGCTGGAGACAGCCACTACGAGCAGTACTTC,CASSQDWAGDSHYEQYF
NA,many,TRBV7-9,TRBJ1-1,TGTGCCAGCAGCTTTAGGTTATACACTGAAGCTTTCTTT,CASSFRLYTEAFF
NA,many,TRBV6-1,TRBJ1-2,TGTGCCAGCAGGGCTGGGGCGCACGGCTACACCTTC,CASRAGAHGYTF
TRBD1,many,TRBV12-5,TRBJ1-1,TGTGCTAGTGGTTTGGTACGAGGGACAGGCCCTAACACTGAAGCTTTCTTT,CASGLVRGTGPNTEAFF
NA,many,TRBV5-1,TRBJ1-1,TGCGCCAGCAGCTTGGCGGCAGACTTGAACACTGAAGCTTTCTTT,CASSLAADLNTEAFF
NA,many,TRBV6-1,TRBJ1-4,TGTGCCAGCAGTGAAGGGACTCTAGGGGCAACTAATGAAAAACTGTTTTTT,CASSEGTLGATNEKLFF